A single T cell receptor (beta chain) is shown here with its context. The antigen is undetermined. The record originates from a study of pediatric ulcerative colitis. Points from the study as a whole: Repertoires came from total lymphocyte DNA, not specific subsets. In rectum, acute severe colitis had expanded clones and less diversity.

CDR1 is SGHRS, CDR2 YFSETQ, per germline. The CDR3 sequence is 13 residues long. The ends were cut back, 2 bases at V and 0 bases at J, with 4 bases in the middle. Controls had normal endoscopy and no IBD diagnosis within a year. The repertoire was sequenced with immunoSEQ multiplex PCR; TCRdb's copy has only in-frame clones and lacks some. The sample shows tens of thousands of clones, about nine tenths of them seen only once. The source is a boy younger than 18 who was a control in a study of pediatric ulcerative colitis. The sample was blood. The V call is TRBV5-1, the J call TRBJ2-3; unclear D gene. CDR3 bases: TGCGCCAGCAGCTTAAGGAGCACAGATACGCAGTATTTT. Translating it yields CASSLRSTDTQYF.